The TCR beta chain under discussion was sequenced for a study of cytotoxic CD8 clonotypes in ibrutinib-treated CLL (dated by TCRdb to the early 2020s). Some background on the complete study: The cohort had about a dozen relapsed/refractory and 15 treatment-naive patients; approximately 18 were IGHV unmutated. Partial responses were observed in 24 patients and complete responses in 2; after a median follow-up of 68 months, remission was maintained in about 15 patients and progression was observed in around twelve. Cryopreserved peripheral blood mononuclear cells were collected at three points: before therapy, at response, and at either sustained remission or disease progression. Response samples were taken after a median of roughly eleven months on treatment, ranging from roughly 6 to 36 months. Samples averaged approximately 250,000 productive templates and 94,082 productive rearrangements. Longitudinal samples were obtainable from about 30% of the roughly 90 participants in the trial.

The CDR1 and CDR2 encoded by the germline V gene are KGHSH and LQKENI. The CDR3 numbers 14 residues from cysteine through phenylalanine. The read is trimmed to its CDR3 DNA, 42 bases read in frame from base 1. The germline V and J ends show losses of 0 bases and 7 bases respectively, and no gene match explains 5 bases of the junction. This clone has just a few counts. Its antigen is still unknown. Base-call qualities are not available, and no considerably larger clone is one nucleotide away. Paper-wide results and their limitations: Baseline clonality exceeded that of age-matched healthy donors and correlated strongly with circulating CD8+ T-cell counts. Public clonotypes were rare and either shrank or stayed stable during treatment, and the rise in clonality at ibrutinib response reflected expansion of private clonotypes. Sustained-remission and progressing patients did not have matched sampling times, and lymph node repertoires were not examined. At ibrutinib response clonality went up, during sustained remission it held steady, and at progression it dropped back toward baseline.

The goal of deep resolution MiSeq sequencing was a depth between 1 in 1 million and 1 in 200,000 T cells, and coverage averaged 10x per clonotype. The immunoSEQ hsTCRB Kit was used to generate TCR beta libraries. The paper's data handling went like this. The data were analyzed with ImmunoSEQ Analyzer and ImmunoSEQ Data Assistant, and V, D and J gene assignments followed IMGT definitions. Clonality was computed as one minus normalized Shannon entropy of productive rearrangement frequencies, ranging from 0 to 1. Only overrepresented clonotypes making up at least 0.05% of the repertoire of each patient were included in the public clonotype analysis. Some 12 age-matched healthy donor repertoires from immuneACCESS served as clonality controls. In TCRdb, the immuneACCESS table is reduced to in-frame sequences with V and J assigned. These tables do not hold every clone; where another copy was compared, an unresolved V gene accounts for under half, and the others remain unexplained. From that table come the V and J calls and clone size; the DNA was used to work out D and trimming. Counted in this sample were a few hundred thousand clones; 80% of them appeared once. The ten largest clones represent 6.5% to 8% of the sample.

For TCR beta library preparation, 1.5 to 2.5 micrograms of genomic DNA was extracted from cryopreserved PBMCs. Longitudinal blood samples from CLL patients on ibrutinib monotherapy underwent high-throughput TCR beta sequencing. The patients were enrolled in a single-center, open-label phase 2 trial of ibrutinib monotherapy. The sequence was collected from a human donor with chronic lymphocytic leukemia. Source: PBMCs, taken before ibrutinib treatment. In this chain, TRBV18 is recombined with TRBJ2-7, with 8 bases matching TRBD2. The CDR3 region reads CASSPPASGREQYF. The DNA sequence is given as TGTGCCAGCTCACCACCGGCTAGCGGGCGTGAGCAGTACTTC.